A selection of T cell receptor beta chains follows, all from one sample in a study of PD-1 blockade in classical Hodgkin lymphoma. Method: immunoSEQ multiplex PCR; TCRdb's copy keeps in-frame clones and lacks some. The repertoire consists of some 58,000 clones, with roughly 89% occurring once and the leading ten covering around a tenth. This specimen was peripheral blood mononuclear cells (PBMCs), taken before the fourth cycle of nivolumab. The origin of the receptors is a human donor with classical Hodgkin lymphoma. Each CDR3 is given with its conserved first and last residue. Each record gives: CDR3 protein, CDR3 DNA, clone size, V gene, D gene, J gene. The D gene is left open where the match is weak. Clone size is shown for a subset of rows, as once, few, many or a class of expanded clone.

cdr3_aa: CATSRDMSGPYEQYF; cdr3_nt: TGTGCCACCAGCAGAGATATGTCGGGACCCTACGAGCAGTACTTC; clone_size: .; v_call: TRBV15; d_call: .; j_call: TRBJ2-7
cdr3_aa: CASSRAGMGGYTF; cdr3_nt: TGTGCCAGCAGTAGGGCAGGGATGGGCGGCTACACCTTC; clone_size: .; v_call: TRBV28; d_call: .; j_call: TRBJ1-2
cdr3_aa: CASSSPGGTGGTEAFF; cdr3_nt: TGTGCCAGTAGTAGCCCCGGTGGGACAGGGGGCACTGAAGCTTTCTTT; clone_size: .; v_call: TRBV19; d_call: TRBD1; j_call: TRBJ1-1
cdr3_aa: CSVKPLASGRKSDEQFF; cdr3_nt: TGCAGCGTAAAACCACTAGCTTCCGGGCGGAAATCAGATGAGCAGTTCTTC; clone_size: .; v_call: TRBV29-1; d_call: .; j_call: TRBJ2-1
cdr3_aa: CASSQVSGLWETQYF; cdr3_nt: TGTGCCAGCAGCCAAGTGTCGGGGTTATGGGAGACCCAGTACTTC; clone_size: .; v_call: TRBV14; d_call: .; j_call: TRBJ2-5
cdr3_aa: CASSIGGLRGTRTGIYGYTF; cdr3_nt: TGTGCCAGTAGTATCGGGGGCTTGAGGGGGACACGGACGGGAATTTATGGCTACACCTTC; clone_size: once; v_call: TRBV19; d_call: .; j_call: TRBJ1-2
cdr3_aa: CASSFTVNTEAFF; cdr3_nt: TGTGCCAGCAGTTTTACCGTGAACACTGAAGCTTTCTTT; clone_size: .; v_call: TRBV27; d_call: .; j_call: TRBJ1-1
cdr3_aa: CASSLSYGYTF; cdr3_nt: TGTGCCAGCAGCCTATCCTATGGCTACACCTTC; clone_size: .; v_call: TRBV5-6; d_call: .; j_call: TRBJ1-2
cdr3_aa: CASSTGDDTGELFF; cdr3_nt: TGTGCCAGCAGTACGGGAGACGACACCGGGGAGCTGTTTTTT; clone_size: .; v_call: TRBV6-6; d_call: .; j_call: TRBJ2-2
cdr3_aa: CASSYSEHSYNSPLHF; cdr3_nt: TGTGCCAGCAGTTATTCAGAACACTCCTATAATTCACCCCTCCACTTT; clone_size: .; v_call: TRBV5-8; d_call: .; j_call: TRBJ1-6
cdr3_aa: CASQTGVEAFF; cdr3_nt: TGTGCCAGCCAGACAGGGGTGGAAGCTTTCTTT; clone_size: few; v_call: TRBV25-1; d_call: TRBD1; j_call: TRBJ1-1
cdr3_aa: CASSLGTGKLFF; cdr3_nt: TGTGCCAGCAGCTTGGGTACCGGGAAGCTGTTTTTT; clone_size: .; v_call: TRBV5-5; d_call: .; j_call: TRBJ2-2
cdr3_aa: CASSLGGAGELFF; cdr3_nt: TGTGCCAGCAGCTTAGGAGGTGCCGGGGAGCTGTTTTTT; clone_size: .; v_call: TRBV13; d_call: .; j_call: TRBJ2-2
cdr3_aa: CASSELWRTIAGHQPQHF; cdr3_nt: TGTGCCAGCAGTGAACTGTGGAGAACTATAGCAGGCCATCAGCCCCAGCATTTT; clone_size: once; v_call: TRBV6-1; d_call: .; j_call: TRBJ1-5